These 26 T cell receptor beta chains share one sample of origin, sequenced in a study of blood T cell repertoires in COVID-19. TCRdb keeps only in-frame clones here, not all; method: immunoSEQ multiplex PCR. The sample yields about 120,000 clones, about nine tenths seen once. Sequences were obtained from peripheral blood. Every receptor here comes from a woman between 65 and 79 years old with acute or convalescent COVID-19.

The V gene is TRBV19, the J gene TRBJ1-5; TRBD1 might be the D (6 bases). Trimming shortened V by 8 bases and J by 5 bases, and 7 bases separated the two germline ends. In germline, CDR1 is LNHDA, CDR2 SQIVND (reference sequence). This CDR3 has 11 residues. The CDR3 DNA reads TGTGCCAGTGGACAGTATCAGCCCCAGCATTTT. This sequence encodes CASGQYQPQHF.

The V gene is TRBV28, the J gene TRBJ1-5; a weak D match, TRBD1 (6 bases). The germline V gene has CDR1 MDHEN and CDR2 SYDVKM. Trimming left V 4 bases short and J 5 bases short, with 15 bases between. CDR3 length equals 15 residues. CDR3 DNA: TGTGCCAGCAGTTCAGGGGACGTAGAGGATCAGCCCCAGCATTTT. This sequence encodes CASSSGDVEDQPQHF.

CDR3 DNA sequence: TGTGCCAGCAGTCGACAGGGTTTACAAGAGACCCAGTACTTC. It yields the protein CASSRQGLQETQYF. V is TRBV2 and J is TRBJ2-5; 7 positions match TRBD1. The CDR3 spans 14 residues. V dropped 5 bases and J dropped 2; count of bases not matched to a gene: 5. The germline V gene encodes CDR1 SNHLY and CDR2 FYNNEI.

This clone was found once. V is TRBV19 and J is TRBJ1-5; D is uncertain. CDR1 LNHDA and CDR2 SQIVND come from the germline V gene (reference sequence). V lost 7 bases and J lost 3, with 16 bases in between. The CDR3 totals 15 residues. The CDR3 sequence is CASTPGGRYNQPQHF. CDR3 DNA: TGTGCCAGTACCCCGGGAGGACGGTACAATCAGCCCCAGCATTTT.

This clone has a single count. The chain has TRBV29-1 and TRBJ1-1; maybe TRBD1 (5 bases). V was clipped by 4 bases and J by 4 bases, with 16 bases between them. The germline CDR1 and CDR2 sequences are SQVTM and ANQGSEA. The CDR3 runs to 14 residues. CDR3 sequence reads: CSVGSPRGSTEAFF. The CDR3, as DNA: TGCAGCGTTGGAAGCCCCCGGGGGTCCACTGAAGCTTTCTTT.

This clone was seen only a few times. V gene TRBV18 combines with J gene TRBJ1-1; 9 bases map to TRBD1. The CDR3 loop spans 13 amino acids. The V gene's germline CDR1 is KGHSH and CDR2 LQKENI. V trimming: 5 bases; J trimming: 5 bases; junction bases outside the gene matches: 3. The CDR3 is CASSTTGGTEAFF. The CDR3 nucleotides are TGTGCCAGCTCAACGACAGGGGGTACTGAAGCTTTCTTT.

The chain uses TRBV7-9 and TRBJ2-7; D might be TRBD2 (6 bases). The CDR3 spans 14 residues. The V end lost 4 bases, the J end lost 3 bases, and 13 bases lay between the germline ends. Looked up from germline, CDR1 is SEHNR and CDR2 is FQNEAQ (reference sequence). CDR3 sequence: CASSYSPGDYEQYF. DNA for the CDR3: TGTGCCAGCAGCTACTCGCCGGGGGACTACGAGCAGTACTTC.

This clone was detected only once. The chain joins TRBV13 to TRBJ1-4, with 7 bases that match TRBD1. CDR1 and CDR2 (germline): PRHDT, FYEKMQ (reference sequence). The CDR3 contains 14 residues. V shed 4 bases, J shed 3 bases, and the junction held 2 bases outside the gene matches. The CDR3 DNA follows: TGTGCCAGCAGCTGGACAGGTCCTAATGAAAAACTGTTTTTT. Translating gives CASSWTGPNEKLFF.

The V call is TRBV6-5, the J call TRBJ1-4, with D maybe TRBD1 (6 bases). CDR1 is MNHEY, CDR2 SVGAGI, per germline. Trimming shortened V by 6 bases and J by 4 bases, and 12 bases separated the two germline ends. The CDR3 consists of 14 residues. As DNA, the CDR3 is TGTGCCAGCAGCTCCGCACAGGGTAATGAAAAACTGTTTTTT. Protein sequence: CASSSAQGNEKLFF.

The J gene is TRBJ2-7, the V gene TRBV27, with 14 bases identical to TRBD2. This CDR3 spans 15 amino acids. Germline-derived CDR1 and CDR2 are MNHEY and SMNVEV (reference sequence). The trim removed 5 bases at V and 3 bases at J, leaving 3 bases unmatched. The CDR3 DNA reads as TGTGCCAGCAGTCCCGGGACTAGCGGGGGCTACGAGCAGTACTTC. This codes for CASSPGTSGGYEQYF.

This clone was recorded a few times. V is TRBV5-1 and J is TRBJ1-2; maybe TRBD1 (5 bases). Germline CDR1 and CDR2: SGHRS and YFSETQ. V lost 2 bases, J lost 8 bases, and 13 bases lay in between. This CDR3 has 13 residues. CDR3 DNA sequence: TGCGCCAGCAGCTTTGGCAGGGATGGGGGCTACACCTTC. It is translated as CASSFGRDGGYTF.

This chain connects TRBV6-5 to TRBJ2-4; D might be TRBD1 (6 bases). The CDR3 loop spans 11 amino acids. Germline V lookup: CDR1 MNHEY, CDR2 SVGAGI. V lost 8 bases and J lost 6, with 8 bases in between. Here the CDR3 reads CASLQGNIQYF. CDR3 nucleotide sequence: TGTGCCAGCCTACAGGGAAACATTCAGTACTTC.

The V and J genes are TRBV19 and TRBJ1-2; D unresolved. Trimming stripped 7 bases from V and 4 bases from J, with 10 bases between. Germline CDR1 LNHDA, CDR2 SQIVND (reference sequence). This CDR3 region has 12 residues. The CDR3 DNA sequence: TGTGCCAGTAAAAGTGGCGGCTATGGCTACACCTTC. Residues: CASKSGGYGYTF.

This clone was counted once. This chain links TRBV6-5 with TRBJ2-7, with TRBD1 matching over 8 bases. Germline V CDR1 and CDR2: MNHEY, SVGAGI. The CDR3 loop spans 14 amino acids. Germline trimming cut 6 bases from V and 3 bases from J; bases unmatched to any gene: 7. CDR3: CASRDRGSDYEQYF. CDR3 nucleotide sequence: TGTGCCAGCAGAGACAGGGGCTCGGACTACGAGCAGTACTTC.

The rearrangement links TRBV19 to TRBJ2-2; D perhaps matches TRBD1 (5 bases). The germline gives CDR1 LNHDA, CDR2 SQIVND (reference sequence). Trimming pared 1 base from V and 2 bases from J, leaving 17 bases between. This CDR3 spans 18 amino acids. This CDR3 is CASSIAGRVSTNTGELFF. CDR3 DNA sequence: TGTGCCAGTAGTATAGCTGGCAGGGTGAGTACAAACACCGGGGAGCTGTTTTTT.

The gene calls are TRBV15 and TRBJ1-4; tentative D call: TRBD1 (6 bases). Germline CDR1 LNHNV, CDR2 YYDKDF (reference sequence). Trimming took 4 bases from V and 0 from J, leaving 9 bases between them. The CDR3 runs 15 residues. The CDR3 DNA is TGTGCCACCAGCAAACGACAGGCAACTAATGAAAAACTGTTTTTT. Translated: CATSKRQATNEKLFF.

The chain links TRBV14 to TRBJ2-7; 7 bases align to TRBD1. V trimming: 0 bases; J trimming: 2 bases; junction bases outside the gene matches: 4. This CDR3 spans 15 amino acids. Germline assignment: CDR1 SGHDN and CDR2 FVKESK. The CDR3 region has the DNA TGTGCCAGCAGCCAAGAGATTGACAGGGCCTACGAGCAGTACTTC. Protein sequence: CASSQEIDRAYEQYF.

V gene TRBV30 combines with J gene TRBJ2-1, with TRBD1 as a possible D gene (5 bases). Germline V CDR1 and CDR2: GTSNPN, SVGIG (reference sequence). V lost 2 bases to trimming and J lost 8 bases, with 16 bases between them. This CDR3 has 14 residues. CDR3 loop: CAWSQGSQRDEQFF. The DNA of the CDR3 is TGTGCCTGGAGTCAGGGTTCCCAGCGAGATGAGCAGTTCTTC.

The chain couples TRBV7-3 to TRBJ2-2, with unresolved D. The V end was cut by 6 bases, the J end by 3 bases, with 14 bases between. There are 15 residues in the CDR3. From germline, CDR1 is SGHTA and CDR2 FQGTGA. As DNA, the CDR3 is TGTGCCAGCAGTTCCTCCGACAAGCACACCGGGGAGCTGTTTTTT. This codes for CASSSSDKHTGELFF.

V and J are TRBV12-3 or TRBV12-4 and TRBJ1-2, with no clear D. Trimming cost V 5 bases and J 1 base, with 5 bases left between them. The CDR3 consists of 12 residues. CDR3 sequence: CASSPNNYGYTF. DNA of the CDR3: TGTGCCAGCAGTCCAAATAACTATGGCTACACCTTC.

This chain joins TRBV3-1 (or the pseudogene TRBV3-2) and TRBJ2-5; 14 bases align to TRBD2. The CDR3 has 16 amino acids. J lost 3 bases, V lost 4 bases, and 4 bases had no gene match. Per germline, CDR1 LGHDT and CDR2 YNNKEL (reference sequence). The CDR3 DNA reads TGTGCCAGCAGCCCTTCGGGACTAGCGGGGGAAGAGACCCAGTACTTC. Amino acids: CASSPSGLAGEETQYF.

J is TRBJ2-5 and V is TRBV10-1; weak D call: TRBD2 (5 bases). Deletions cut 5 bases from V and 4 bases from J, with 17 bases between. Germline V gene lookup returns CDR1 WNHNN and CDR2 SYGVQD (reference sequence). There are 15 residues in the CDR3. The CDR3 coding sequence is TGCGCCAGCAGTCGGGGAACTACGGCGGGAGAGACCCAGTACTTC. It translates to CASSRGTTAGETQYF.

V and J are TRBV30 and TRBJ2-7, with D perhaps matching TRBD1 (6 bases). The CDR3 runs 13 residues. Trimming cost V 3 bases and J 2 bases, with 11 bases left between them. Per the germline V gene, CDR1 is GTSNPN and CDR2 is SVGIG (reference sequence). The CDR3 spells CAWRETGTYEQYF. DNA of the CDR3: TGTGCCTGGAGGGAAACAGGGACCTACGAGCAGTACTTC.

This chain joins TRBV12-3 or TRBV12-4 and TRBJ1-1; D gene uncertain. This CDR3 region has 11 residues. Trimming took 3 bases from V and 5 from J, leaving 4 bases between them. CDR3 bases: TGTGCCAGCAGTTTTTATACTGAAGCTTTCTTT. Translation: CASSFYTEAFF.

This rearrangement joins TRBV24-1 to TRBJ2-3; 8 positions match TRBD1. Germline trimming cut 11 bases from V and 0 bases from J; bases unmatched to any gene: 9. The CDR3 covers 15 residues. Germline CDR1 is KGHDR and CDR2 is SFDVKD. CDR3 in amino acids: CAIKAGGISTDTQYF. The DNA for the CDR3 is TGTGCCATTAAGGCAGGGGGCATTAGCACAGATACGCAGTATTTT.

The chain uses TRBV11-3 and TRBJ2-5, with 7 bases aligning to TRBD1. The V segment lost 5 bases and the J segment 7 bases; nucleotides outside the gene matches: 13. Germline lookup yields CDR1 SGHNT and CDR2 YENEEA. The CDR3 spans 15 residues. CDR3 in DNA: TGTGCCAGCAGCCCTCATAGGGGGCGCGAAGCGACCCAGTACTTC. Amino acids: CASSPHRGREATQYF.